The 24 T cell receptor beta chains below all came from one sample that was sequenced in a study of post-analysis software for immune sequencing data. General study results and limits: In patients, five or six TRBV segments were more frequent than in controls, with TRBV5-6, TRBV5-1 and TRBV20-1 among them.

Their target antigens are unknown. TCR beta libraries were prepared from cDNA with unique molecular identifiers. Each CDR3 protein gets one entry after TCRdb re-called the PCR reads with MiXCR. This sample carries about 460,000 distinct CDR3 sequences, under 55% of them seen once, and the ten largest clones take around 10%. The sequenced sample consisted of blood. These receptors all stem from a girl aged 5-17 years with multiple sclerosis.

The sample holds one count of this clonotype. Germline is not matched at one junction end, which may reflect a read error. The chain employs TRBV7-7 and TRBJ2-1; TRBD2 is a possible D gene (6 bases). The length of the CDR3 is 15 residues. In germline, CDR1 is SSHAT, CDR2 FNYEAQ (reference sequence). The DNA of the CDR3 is TGTGCTAGCAGCTTAGAGCGGGTATCCTACAATGAGCAGTTCTTC. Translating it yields CASSLERVSYNEQFF.

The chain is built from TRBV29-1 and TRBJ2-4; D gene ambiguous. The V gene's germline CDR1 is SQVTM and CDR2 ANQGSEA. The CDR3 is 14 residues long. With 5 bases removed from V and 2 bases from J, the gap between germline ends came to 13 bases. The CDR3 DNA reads TGCAGCGTTCAGACGCGAGAGTCCAAAAACATTCAGTACTTC. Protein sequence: CSVQTRESKNIQYF.

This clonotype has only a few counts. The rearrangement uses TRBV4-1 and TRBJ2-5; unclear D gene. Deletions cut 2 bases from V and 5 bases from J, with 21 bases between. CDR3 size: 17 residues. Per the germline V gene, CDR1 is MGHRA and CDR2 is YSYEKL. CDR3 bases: TGCGCCAGCAGCCAAAGACCACGGACCGAAAGGTTGGAGACCCAGTACTTC. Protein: CASSQRPRTERLETQYF.

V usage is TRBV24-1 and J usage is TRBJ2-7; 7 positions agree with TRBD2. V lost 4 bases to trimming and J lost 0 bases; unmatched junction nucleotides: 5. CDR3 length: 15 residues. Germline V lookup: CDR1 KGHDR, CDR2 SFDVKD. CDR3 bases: TGTGCCACCAGTGAGGCTAGCGGAAGCTCCTACGAGCAGTACTTC. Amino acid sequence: CATSEASGSSYEQYF.

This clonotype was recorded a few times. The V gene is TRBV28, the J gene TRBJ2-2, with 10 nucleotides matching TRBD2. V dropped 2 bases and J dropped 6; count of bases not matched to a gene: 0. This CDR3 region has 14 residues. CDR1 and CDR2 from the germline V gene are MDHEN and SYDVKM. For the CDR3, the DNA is TGTGCCAGCAGTTTACTAGCGGGAGCCGGGGAGCTGTTTTTT. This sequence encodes CASSLLAGAGELFF.

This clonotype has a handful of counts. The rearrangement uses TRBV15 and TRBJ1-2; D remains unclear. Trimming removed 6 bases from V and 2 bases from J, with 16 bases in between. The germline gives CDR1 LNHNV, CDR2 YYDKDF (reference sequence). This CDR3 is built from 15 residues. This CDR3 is CATRSPRIFNYGYTF. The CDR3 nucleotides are TGTGCCACCAGAAGCCCTAGGATTTTCAACTATGGCTACACCTTC.

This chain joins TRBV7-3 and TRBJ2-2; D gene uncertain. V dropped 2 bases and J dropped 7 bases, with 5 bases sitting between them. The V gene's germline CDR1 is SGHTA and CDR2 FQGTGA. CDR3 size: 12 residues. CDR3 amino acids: CASSLEVGELFF. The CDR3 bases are TGTGCCAGCAGCTTAGAGGTCGGGGAGCTGTTTTTT.

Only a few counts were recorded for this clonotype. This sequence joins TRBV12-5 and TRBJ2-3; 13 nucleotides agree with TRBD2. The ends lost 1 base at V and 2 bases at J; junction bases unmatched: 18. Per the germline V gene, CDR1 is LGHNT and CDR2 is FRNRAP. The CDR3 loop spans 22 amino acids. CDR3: CASGLARTGLGLAGSNTDTQYF. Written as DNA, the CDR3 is TGTGCTAGTGGTTTGGCCCGGACAGGGTTGGGACTAGCGGGATCCAACACAGATACGCAGTATTTT.

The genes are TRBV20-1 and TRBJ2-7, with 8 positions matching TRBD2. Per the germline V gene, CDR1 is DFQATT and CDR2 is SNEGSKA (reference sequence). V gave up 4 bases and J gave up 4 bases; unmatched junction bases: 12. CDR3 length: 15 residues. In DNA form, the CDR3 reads TGCAGTGCTATCATAGCGGGAATAAGTACGTACGAGCAGTACTTC. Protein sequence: CSAIIAGISTYEQYF.

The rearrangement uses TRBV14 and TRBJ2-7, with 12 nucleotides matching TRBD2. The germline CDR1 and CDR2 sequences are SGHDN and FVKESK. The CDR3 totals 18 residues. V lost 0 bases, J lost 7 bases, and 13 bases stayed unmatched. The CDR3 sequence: CASSQDLASGRAGKEQYF. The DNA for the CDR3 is TGTGCCAGCAGCCAAGATCTGGCTAGCGGGAGGGCTGGTAAAGAGCAGTACTTC.

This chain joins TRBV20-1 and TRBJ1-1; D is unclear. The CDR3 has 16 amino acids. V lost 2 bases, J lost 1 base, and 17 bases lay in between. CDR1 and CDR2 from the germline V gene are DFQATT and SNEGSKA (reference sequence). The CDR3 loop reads CSARTKLGSPNTEAFF. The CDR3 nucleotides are TGCAGTGCTAGAACAAAATTGGGCAGCCCGAACACTGAAGCTTTCTTT.

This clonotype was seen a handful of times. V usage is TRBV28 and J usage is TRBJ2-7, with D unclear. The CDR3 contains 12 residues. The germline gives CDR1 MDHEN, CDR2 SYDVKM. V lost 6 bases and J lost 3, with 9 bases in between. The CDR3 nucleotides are TGTGCCAGCAGAAAAAACAGCTACGAGCAGTACTTC. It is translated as CASRKNSYEQYF.

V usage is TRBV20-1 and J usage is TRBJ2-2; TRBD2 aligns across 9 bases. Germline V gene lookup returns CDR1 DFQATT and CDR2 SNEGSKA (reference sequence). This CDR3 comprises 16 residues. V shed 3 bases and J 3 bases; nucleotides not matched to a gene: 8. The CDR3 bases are TGCAGTGCTAGCAGGGGGGTAGCGGGGGACACCGGGGAGCTGTTTTTT. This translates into CSASRGVAGDTGELFF.

In DNA, the CDR3 is TGCAGTGCGCCGCGACACAACTCCCGGGATGGCTACACCTTC. It is translated as CSAPRHNSRDGYTF. The genes are TRBV20-1 and TRBJ1-2, with no clear D. The CDR3 is 14 residues long. With 6 bases removed from V and 6 bases from J, the gap between germline ends came to 20 bases. Germline loops: CDR1 DFQATT, CDR2 SNEGSKA (reference sequence).

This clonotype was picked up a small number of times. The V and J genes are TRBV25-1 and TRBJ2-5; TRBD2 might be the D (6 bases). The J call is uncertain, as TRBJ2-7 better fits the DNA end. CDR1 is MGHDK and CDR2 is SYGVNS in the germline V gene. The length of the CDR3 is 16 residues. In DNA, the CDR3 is TGTGCCAGCAGTCCCCACCGGGGAGGTGCGGACTACGAGCAGTACTTC. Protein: CASSPHRGGADYEQYF.

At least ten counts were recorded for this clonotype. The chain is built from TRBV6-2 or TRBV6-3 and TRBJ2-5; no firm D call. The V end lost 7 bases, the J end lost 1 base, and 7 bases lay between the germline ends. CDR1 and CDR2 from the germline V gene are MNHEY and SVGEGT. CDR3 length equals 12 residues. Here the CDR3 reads CASMTLQETQYF. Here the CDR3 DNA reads TGTGCCAGCATGACACTCCAAGAGACCCAGTACTTC.

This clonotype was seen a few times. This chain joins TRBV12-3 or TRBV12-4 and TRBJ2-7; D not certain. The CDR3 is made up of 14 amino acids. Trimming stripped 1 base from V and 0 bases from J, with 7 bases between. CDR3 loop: CASSLVGFSYEQYF. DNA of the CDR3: TGTGCCAGCAGTTTAGTAGGGTTCTCCTACGAGCAGTACTTC.

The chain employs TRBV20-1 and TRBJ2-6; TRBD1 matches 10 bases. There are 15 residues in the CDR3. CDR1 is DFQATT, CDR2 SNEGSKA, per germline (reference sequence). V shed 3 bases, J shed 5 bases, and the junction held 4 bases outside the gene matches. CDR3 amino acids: CSARTGGAWANVLTF. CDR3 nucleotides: TGCAGTGCTAGGACAGGGGGCGCCTGGGCCAACGTCCTGACTTTC.

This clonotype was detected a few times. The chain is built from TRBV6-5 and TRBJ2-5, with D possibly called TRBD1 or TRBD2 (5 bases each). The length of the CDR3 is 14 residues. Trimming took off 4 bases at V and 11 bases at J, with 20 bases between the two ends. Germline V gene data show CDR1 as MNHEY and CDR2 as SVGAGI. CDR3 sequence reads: CASSLVGIGGEQYF. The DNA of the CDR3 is TGTGCCAGCAGTTTGGTTGGAATTGGGGGAGAGCAGTACTTC.

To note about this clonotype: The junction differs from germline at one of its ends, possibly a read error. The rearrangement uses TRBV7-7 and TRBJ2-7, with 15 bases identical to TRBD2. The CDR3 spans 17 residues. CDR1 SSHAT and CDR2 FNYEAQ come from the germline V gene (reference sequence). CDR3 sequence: CASSQGLAGGGGDGQYF. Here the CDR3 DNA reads TGTGCTAGCAGCCAGGGACTAGCGGGAGGTGGAGGTGATGGGCAGTACTTC.

The CDR3 sequence is CASRIAGGGRNTEAFF. The CDR3 DNA reads TGTGCCAGCAGGATAGCAGGGGGGGGCAGGAACACTGAAGCTTTCTTT. This chain uses TRBV27 with TRBJ1-1; 7 positions match TRBD1. Germline CDR1 MNHEY, CDR2 SMNVEV (reference sequence). The V and J ends lost 6 bases and 1 base, in that order; junction bases with no gene match: 11. The CDR3 loop spans 16 amino acids.

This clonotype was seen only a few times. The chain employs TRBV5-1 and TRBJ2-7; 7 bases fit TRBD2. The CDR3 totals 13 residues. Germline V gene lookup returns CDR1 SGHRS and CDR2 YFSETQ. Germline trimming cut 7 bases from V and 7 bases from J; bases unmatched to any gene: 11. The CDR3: CASRIGRSLEQYF. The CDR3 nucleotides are TGCGCCAGCCGGATCGGGAGGTCTCTGGAGCAGTACTTC.

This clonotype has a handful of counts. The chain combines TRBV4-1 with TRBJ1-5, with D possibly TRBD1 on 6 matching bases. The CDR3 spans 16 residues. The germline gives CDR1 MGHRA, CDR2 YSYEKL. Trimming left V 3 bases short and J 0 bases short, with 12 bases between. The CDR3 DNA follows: TGCGCCAGCAGCCAGGGGACACAATATAGCAATCAGCCCCAGCATTTT. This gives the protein CASSQGTQYSNQPQHF.

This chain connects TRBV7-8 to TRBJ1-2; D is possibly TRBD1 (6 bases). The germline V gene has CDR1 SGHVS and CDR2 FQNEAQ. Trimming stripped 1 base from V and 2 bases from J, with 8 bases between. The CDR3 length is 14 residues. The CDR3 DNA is TGTGCCAGCAGCTTAGGGGACACAAACTATGGCTACACCTTC. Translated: CASSLGDTNYGYTF.